The 18 T cell receptor beta chains in this list originate from one sample, sequenced in a study of blood T cell repertoires in COVID-19. Generated by immunoSEQ multiplex PCR, the TCRdb table keeps only in-frame clones and is missing some. The data show approximately 120,000 clones, roughly 80% seen once. The material sequenced was peripheral blood. These receptors all stem from a human donor in a cohort sampled during active or convalescent COVID-19.

The chain recombines TRBV18 with TRBJ2-1, with D hard to call. CDR3 length: 14 residues. V gave up 3 bases and J gave up 4 bases, with 10 bases separating them. Looked up from germline, CDR1 is KGHSH and CDR2 is LQKENI. CDR3 region: CASSPRLEYNEQFF. The DNA for the CDR3 is TGTGCCAGCTCACCTCGACTGGAGTACAATGAGCAGTTCTTC.

The rearrangement links TRBV19 to TRBJ2-6; 7 nucleotides match TRBD1. Germline CDR1 LNHDA, CDR2 SQIVND (reference sequence). The CDR3 covers 18 residues. The J segment lost 0 bases and the V segment lost 5 bases, leaving 10 bases of the junction unmatched. This chain's CDR3 is CASSPLRQGVSGANVLTF. The CDR3 nucleotides read TGTGCCAGTAGTCCTCTCCGACAGGGTGTCTCTGGGGCCAACGTCCTGACTTTC.

This chain uses TRBV5-1 with TRBJ2-7; 11 nucleotides align to TRBD1. V gave up 0 bases and J gave up 2 bases; unmatched junction bases: 1. The CDR3 length is 15 residues. Germline V gene data show CDR1 as SGHRS and CDR2 as YFSETQ. Here the CDR3 DNA reads TGCGCCAGCAGCTTGGAGGGACAGGGGGCCTACGAGCAGTACTTC. It translates to CASSLEGQGAYEQYF.

The chain combines TRBV11-1 with TRBJ2-7; D gene uncertain. This CDR3 is built from 12 residues. Germline values: CDR1 SGHAT, CDR2 FQDESV (reference sequence). Trimming cost V 3 bases and J 4 bases, with 7 bases left between them. The CDR3 here is CASSLTRYEQYF. The CDR3 nucleotides read TGTGCCAGCAGCTTGACTCGTTACGAGCAGTACTTC.

The gene calls are TRBV27 and TRBJ2-5; 8 nucleotides align to TRBD1. The CDR3 spans 15 residues. Trimming at V came to 5 bases and at J to 6 bases, leaving 11 bases not matched to a gene. Germline CDR1 MNHEY, CDR2 SMNVEV (reference sequence). The CDR3: CASSQHGQGLQTQYF. The DNA for the CDR3 is TGTGCCAGCAGTCAACATGGACAGGGTTTGCAGACCCAGTACTTC.

The genes are TRBV19 and TRBJ2-7; possibly TRBD1 for D (6 bases). Germline V lookup: CDR1 LNHDA, CDR2 SQIVND (reference sequence). The CDR3 sequence is 13 residues long. Between the trimmed V and J ends, which lost 5 bases and 3 bases, there was a span of 11 bases. In DNA form, the CDR3 reads TGTGCCAGTAGTTCCTGGACAGACTACGAGCAGTACTTC. Its protein product is CASSSWTDYEQYF.

The V call is TRBV18, the J call TRBJ2-1; D might be TRBD2 (6 bases). Between the trimmed V and J ends, which lost 8 bases and 3 bases, there was a span of 14 bases. The germline V gene has CDR1 KGHSH and CDR2 LQKENI. The CDR3 length is 14 residues. CDR3 amino acids: CASATYSGYNEQFF. The CDR3, as DNA: TGTGCCAGCGCCACCTATAGCGGCTACAATGAGCAGTTCTTC.

This chain connects TRBV18 to TRBJ2-7; 8 positions agree with TRBD2. Per germline, CDR1 KGHSH and CDR2 LQKENI. The CDR3 totals 16 residues. J was trimmed by 2 bases and V by 0 bases; bases with no gene match: 6. The CDR3 sequence: CASSPPGLAGAYEQYF. DNA of the CDR3: TGTGCCAGCTCACCACCGGGCCTAGCGGGCGCCTACGAGCAGTACTTC.

The V gene is TRBV2, the J gene TRBJ1-2, with D perhaps TRBD1 (5 bases). Germline CDR1 and CDR2: SNHLY and FYNNEI. CDR3 length: 13 residues. V dropped 7 bases and J dropped 4 bases, with 13 bases sitting between them. Here the CDR3 reads CASTRWGAYGYTF. The CDR3 DNA reads as TGTGCCAGCACCAGATGGGGCGCCTATGGCTACACCTTC.

Only a few counts were recorded for this clone. This chain links TRBV2 with TRBJ2-5, with D possibly TRBD1 on 6 matching bases. The CDR3 loop spans 12 amino acids. Germline V gives CDR1 SNHLY, CDR2 FYNNEI. Trimming shortened V by 4 bases and J by 6 bases, and 9 bases separated the two germline ends. The DNA for the CDR3 is TGTGCCAGCAGTGGTCAGGGGCAGACCCAGTACTTC. Its protein is CASSGQGQTQYF.

This clone was counted a few times. CDR3 protein: CASSQATGFSHGYTF. CDR3 nucleotides: TGCGCCAGCAGCCAAGCGACAGGGTTCAGCCATGGCTACACCTTC. The rearrangement links TRBV4-3 to TRBJ1-2, with 7 bases that match TRBD1. Germline trimming cut 1 base from V and 6 bases from J; bases unmatched to any gene: 8. This CDR3 is built from 15 residues. Germline lookup yields CDR1 LGHNA and CDR2 YSLEER.

This chain joins TRBV3-1 (or the pseudogene TRBV3-2) and TRBJ2-5; D possibly corresponds to TRBD2 (6 bases). The V and J ends lost 0 bases and 1 base respectively, with 9 bases between them. Germline CDR1 reads LGHDT; CDR2 reads YNNKEL (reference sequence). This CDR3 comprises 15 residues. The CDR3, as DNA: TGTGCCAGCAGCCAAGATCCGGGGGTCCAAGAGACCCAGTACTTC. Translation: CASSQDPGVQETQYF.

V usage is TRBV3-1 (or the pseudogene TRBV3-2) and J usage is TRBJ2-7, with D tentatively TRBD1 (7 bases). CDR3 length equals 13 residues. Between the trimmed V and J ends, which lost 7 bases and 4 bases, there was a span of 14 bases. The germline CDR1 and CDR2 sequences are LGHDT and YNNKEL (reference sequence). The chain's CDR3 is CASKGAGRYEQYF. The CDR3, as DNA: TGTGCCAGCAAGGGGGCAGGGAGGTACGAGCAGTACTTC.

The chain has TRBV28 and TRBJ2-1; the D is unclear. V lost 5 bases, J lost 4 bases, and 15 bases lay in between. The germline gives CDR1 MDHEN, CDR2 SYDVKM. The CDR3 length is 15 residues. CDR3 protein: CASSPARGLYNEQFF. CDR3 sequence (DNA): TGTGCCAGCAGTCCCGCCCGTGGCCTTTACAATGAGCAGTTCTTC. Full variable domain (outside the CDR3, taken from reference TRBV28 and TRBJ2-1): DVKVTQSSRYLVKRTGEKVFLECVQDMDHENMFWYRQDPGLGLRLIYFSYDVKMKEKGDIPEGYSVSREKKERFSLILESASTNQTSMYLCASSPARGLYNEQFFGPGTRLTVL.

The CDR3 sequence: CASAVRGSHQPQHF. As DNA, the CDR3 is TGTGCCAGCGCAGTCAGGGGGAGTCATCAGCCCCAGCATTTT. The V call is TRBV19, the J call TRBJ1-5, with 7 bases lining up with TRBD1. The CDR3 has 14 amino acids. Germline values: CDR1 LNHDA, CDR2 SQIVND (reference sequence). J was trimmed by 5 bases and V by 9 bases; bases with no gene match: 10.

J is TRBJ2-1 and V is TRBV12-3 or TRBV12-4; 8 bases map to TRBD1. V lost 4 bases to trimming and J lost 8 bases; unmatched junction nucleotides: 4. The length of the CDR3 is 13 residues. DNA of the CDR3: TGTGCCAGCAGTTACGGACAGGGCTATGAGCAGTTCTTC. This translates into CASSYGQGYEQFF.

This chain links TRBV6-6 with TRBJ2-7; the D gene is possibly TRBD1 (7 bases). Germline V gene sequence: CDR1 MNHNY, CDR2 SVGAGI (reference sequence). Trimming took off 5 bases at V and 3 bases at J, with 26 bases between the two ends. The CDR3 runs to 18 residues. CDR3 bases: TGTGCCAGCAGTCCCAAACGGCAGGGGGTAGGAGGGTACTACGAGCAGTACTTC. Translated: CASSPKRQGVGGYYEQYF.

The J gene is TRBJ2-3, the V gene TRBV6-2 or TRBV6-3, with D possibly being TRBD1 (5 bases). CDR1 is MNHEY and CDR2 is SVGEGT in the germline V gene. Trimming took off 6 bases at V and 1 base at J, with 14 bases between the two ends. This CDR3 is 15 amino acids long. The CDR3 region has the DNA TGTGCCAGCAGCCGACAGAGTATGGGCACAGATACGCAGTATTTT. Its translation: CASSRQSMGTDTQYF.